What follows describes a single TCR beta chain. Original handling: For nucleated cells, counts were estimated from reference gene primer amplification. Assay: immunoSEQ multiplex PCR; the TCRdb copy retains only in-frame clones and omits some. Clone size and V and J calls were adopted from that table, with D and trimming inferred from the DNA. The data show under 250,000 clones, less than 85% seen once. This CDR3 contains 14 residues. The V and J ends lost 4 bases and 4 bases, in that order; junction bases with no gene match: 3. Per germline, CDR1 MDHEN and CDR2 SYDVKM. This entry belongs to a study of blood T cell repertoires in COVID-19. Overall study: Spain, Italy and the United States supplied samples that represented acute and convalescent COVID-19. Sample material is recorded as cDNA or gDNA derived from T cells, B-cell-depleted T cells, or PBMCs.

The source is a woman older than 75 with acute or convalescent COVID-19. The sequencing input was peripheral blood. J is TRBJ2-2 and V is TRBV28, with 7 nucleotides matching TRBD1. The CDR3 DNA follows: TGTGCCAGCAGTTCTACAGGGGTCACCGGGGAGCTGTTTTTT. Protein sequence: CASSSTGVTGELFF.